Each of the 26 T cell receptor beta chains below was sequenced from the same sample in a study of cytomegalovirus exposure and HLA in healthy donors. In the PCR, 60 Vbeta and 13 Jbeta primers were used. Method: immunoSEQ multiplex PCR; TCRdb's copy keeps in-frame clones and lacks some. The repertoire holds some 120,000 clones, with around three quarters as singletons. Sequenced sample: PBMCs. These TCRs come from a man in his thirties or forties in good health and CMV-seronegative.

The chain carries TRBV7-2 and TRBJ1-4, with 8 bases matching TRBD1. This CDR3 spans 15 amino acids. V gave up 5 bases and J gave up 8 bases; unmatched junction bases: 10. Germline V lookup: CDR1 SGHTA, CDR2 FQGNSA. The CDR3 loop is CASSRQGTLWEKLFF. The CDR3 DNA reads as TGTGCCAGCAGCCGACAGGGGACCCTTTGGGAAAAACTGTTTTTT.

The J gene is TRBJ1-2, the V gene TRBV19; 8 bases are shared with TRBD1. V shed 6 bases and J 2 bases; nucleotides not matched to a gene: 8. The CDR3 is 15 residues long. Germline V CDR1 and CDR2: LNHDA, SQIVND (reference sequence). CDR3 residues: CASSTGQGLNYGYTF. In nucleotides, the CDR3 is TGTGCCAGTAGCACCGGACAGGGACTGAACTATGGCTACACCTTC.

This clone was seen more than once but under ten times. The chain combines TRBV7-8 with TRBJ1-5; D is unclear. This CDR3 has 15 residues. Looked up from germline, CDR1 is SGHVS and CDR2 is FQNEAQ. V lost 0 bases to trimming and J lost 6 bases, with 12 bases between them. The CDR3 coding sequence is TGTGCCAGCAGCTTAGCCGAGACTAAAAGTCAGCCCCAGCATTTT. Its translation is CASSLAETKSQPQHF.

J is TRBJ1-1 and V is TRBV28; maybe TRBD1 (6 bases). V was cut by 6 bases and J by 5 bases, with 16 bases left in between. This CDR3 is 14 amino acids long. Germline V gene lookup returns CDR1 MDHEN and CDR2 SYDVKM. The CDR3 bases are TGTGCCAGCAGCCTATTCGGACAGCAAACTGAAGCTTTCTTT. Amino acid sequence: CASSLFGQQTEAFF.

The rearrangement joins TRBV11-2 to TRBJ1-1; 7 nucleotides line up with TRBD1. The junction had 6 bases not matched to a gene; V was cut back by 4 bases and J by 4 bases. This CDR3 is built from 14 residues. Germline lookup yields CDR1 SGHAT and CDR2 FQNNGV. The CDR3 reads CASSSDRVATEAFF. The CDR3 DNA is TGTGCCAGCAGCTCTGACAGGGTGGCCACTGAAGCTTTCTTT.

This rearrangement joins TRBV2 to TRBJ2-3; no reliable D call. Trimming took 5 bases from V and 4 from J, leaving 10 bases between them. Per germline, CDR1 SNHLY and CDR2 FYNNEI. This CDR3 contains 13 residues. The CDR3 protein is CASSPRLADTQYF. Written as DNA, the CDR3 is TGTGCCAGCAGTCCTCGACTGGCAGATACGCAGTATTTT.

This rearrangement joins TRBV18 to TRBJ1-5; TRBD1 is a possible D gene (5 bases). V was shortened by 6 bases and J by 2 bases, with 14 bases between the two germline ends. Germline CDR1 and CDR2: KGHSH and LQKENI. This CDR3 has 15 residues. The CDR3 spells CASSSQGGGNQPQHF. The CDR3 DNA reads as TGTGCCAGCTCCTCCCAGGGTGGAGGCAATCAGCCCCAGCATTTT.

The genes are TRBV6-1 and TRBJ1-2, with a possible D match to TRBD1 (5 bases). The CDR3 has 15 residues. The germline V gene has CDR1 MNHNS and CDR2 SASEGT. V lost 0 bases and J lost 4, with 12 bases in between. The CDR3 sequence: CASSEARGPIYGYTF. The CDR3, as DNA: TGTGCCAGCAGTGAAGCTAGGGGCCCAATCTATGGCTACACCTTC.

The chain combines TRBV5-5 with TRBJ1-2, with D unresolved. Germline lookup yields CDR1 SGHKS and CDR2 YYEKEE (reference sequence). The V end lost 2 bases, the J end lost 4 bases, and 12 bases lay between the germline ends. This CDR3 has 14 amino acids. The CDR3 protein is CASSFIGEAYGYTF. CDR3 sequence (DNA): TGTGCCAGCAGCTTTATCGGGGAGGCCTATGGCTACACCTTC.

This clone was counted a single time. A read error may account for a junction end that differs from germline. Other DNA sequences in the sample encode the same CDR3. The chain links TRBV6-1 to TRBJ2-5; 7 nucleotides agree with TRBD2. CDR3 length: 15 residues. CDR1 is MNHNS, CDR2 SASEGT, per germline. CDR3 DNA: TGTGCTAGCAGTGACGGAGGGAGGGTCCAAGAGACCCAGTACTTC. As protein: CASSDGGRVQETQYF.

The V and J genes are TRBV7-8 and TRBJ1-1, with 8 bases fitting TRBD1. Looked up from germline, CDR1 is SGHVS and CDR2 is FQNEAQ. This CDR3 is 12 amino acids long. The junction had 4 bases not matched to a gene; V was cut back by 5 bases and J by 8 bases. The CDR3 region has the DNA TGTGCCAGCAGCGTAGGACAGGGAGAAGCTTTCTTT. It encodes CASSVGQGEAFF.

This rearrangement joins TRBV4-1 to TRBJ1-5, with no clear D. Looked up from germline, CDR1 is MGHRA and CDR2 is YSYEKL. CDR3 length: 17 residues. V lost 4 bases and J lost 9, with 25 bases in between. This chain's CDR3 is CASSRDLGGRVVGPQHF. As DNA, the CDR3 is TGCGCCAGCAGCCGAGATCTGGGAGGAAGGGTGGTGGGGCCCCAGCATTTT.

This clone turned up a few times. CDR3 bases: TGTGCCAGCAGCCTTGGGGCATCTGGGGCCAACGTCCTGACTTTC. This sequence encodes CASSLGASGANVLTF. J is TRBJ2-6 and V is TRBV13, with a possible D match to TRBD1 (5 bases). Trimming took off 5 bases at V and 1 base at J, with 9 bases between the two ends. Looked up from germline, CDR1 is PRHDT and CDR2 is FYEKMQ (reference sequence). This CDR3 has 15 residues.

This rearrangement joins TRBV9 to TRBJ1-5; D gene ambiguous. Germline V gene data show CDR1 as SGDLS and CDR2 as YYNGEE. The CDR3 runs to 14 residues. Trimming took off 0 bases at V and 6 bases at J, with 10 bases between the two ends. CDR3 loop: CASSVDHSSQPQHF. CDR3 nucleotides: TGTGCCAGCAGCGTAGACCATTCTAGTCAGCCCCAGCATTTT. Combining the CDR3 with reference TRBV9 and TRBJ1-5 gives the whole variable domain DSGVTQTPKHLITATGQRVTLRCSPRSGDLSVYWYQQSLDQGLQFLIQYYNGEERAKGNILERFSAQQFPDLHSELNLSSLELGDSALYFCASSVDHSSQPQHFGDGTRLSIL.

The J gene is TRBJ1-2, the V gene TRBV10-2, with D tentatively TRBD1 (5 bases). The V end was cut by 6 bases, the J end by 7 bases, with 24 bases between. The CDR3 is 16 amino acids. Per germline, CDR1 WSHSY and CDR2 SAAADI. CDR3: CASRARGEALQGGYTF. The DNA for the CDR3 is TGCGCCAGCAGGGCCCGGGGGGAGGCCCTTCAGGGTGGCTACACCTTC.

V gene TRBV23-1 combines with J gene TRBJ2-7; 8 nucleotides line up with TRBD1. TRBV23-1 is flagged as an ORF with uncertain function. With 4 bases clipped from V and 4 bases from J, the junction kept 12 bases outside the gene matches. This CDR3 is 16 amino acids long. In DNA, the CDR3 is TGCGCCAGCAGTCGACCAGACAGGGGTGGCCTGTACGAGCAGTACTTC. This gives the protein CASSRPDRGGLYEQYF.

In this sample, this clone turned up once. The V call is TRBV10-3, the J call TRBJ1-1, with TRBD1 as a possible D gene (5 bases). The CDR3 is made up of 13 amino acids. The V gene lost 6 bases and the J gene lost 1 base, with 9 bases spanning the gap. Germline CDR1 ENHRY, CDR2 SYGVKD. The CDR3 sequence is CAIRGLPNTEAFF. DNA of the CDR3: TGTGCCATCAGGGGACTGCCGAACACTGAAGCTTTCTTT.

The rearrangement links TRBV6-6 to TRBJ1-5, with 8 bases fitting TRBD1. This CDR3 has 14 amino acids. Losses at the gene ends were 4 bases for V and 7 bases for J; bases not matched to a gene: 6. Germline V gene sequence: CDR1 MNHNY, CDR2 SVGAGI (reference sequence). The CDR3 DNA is TGTGCCAGCAGTTCTACAGGGGGAGGGCAGCCCCAGCATTTT. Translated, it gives CASSSTGGGQPQHF.

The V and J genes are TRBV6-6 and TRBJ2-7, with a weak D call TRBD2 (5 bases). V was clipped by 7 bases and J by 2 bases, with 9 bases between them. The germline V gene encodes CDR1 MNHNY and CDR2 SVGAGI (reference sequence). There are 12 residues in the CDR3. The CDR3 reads CASTFGTYEQYF. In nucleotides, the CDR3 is TGTGCCAGCACCTTCGGGACCTACGAGCAGTACTTC.

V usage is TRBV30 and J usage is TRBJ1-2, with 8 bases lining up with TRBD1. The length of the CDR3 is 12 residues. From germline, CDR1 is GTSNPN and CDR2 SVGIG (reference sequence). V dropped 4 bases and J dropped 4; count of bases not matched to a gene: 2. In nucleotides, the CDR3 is TGTGCCTGGATGGGACAGGCCTATGGCTACACCTTC. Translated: CAWMGQAYGYTF.

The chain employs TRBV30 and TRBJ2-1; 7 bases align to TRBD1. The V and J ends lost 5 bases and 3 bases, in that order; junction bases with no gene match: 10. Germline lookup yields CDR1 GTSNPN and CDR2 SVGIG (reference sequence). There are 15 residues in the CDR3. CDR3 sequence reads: CAWALGTADYNEQFF. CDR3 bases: TGTGCCTGGGCCCTCGGGACAGCTGACTACAATGAGCAGTTCTTC.

The CDR3 coding sequence is TGCGCCAGCAGGACGGGACAGGGCCTCTCCTATGGCTACACCTTC. Translating it yields CASRTGQGLSYGYTF. The rearrangement joins TRBV5-1 to TRBJ1-2, with 9 bases identical to TRBD1. Germline values: CDR1 SGHRS, CDR2 YFSETQ. V lost 5 bases and J lost 4; bases outside the gene matches: 9. The CDR3 covers 15 residues.

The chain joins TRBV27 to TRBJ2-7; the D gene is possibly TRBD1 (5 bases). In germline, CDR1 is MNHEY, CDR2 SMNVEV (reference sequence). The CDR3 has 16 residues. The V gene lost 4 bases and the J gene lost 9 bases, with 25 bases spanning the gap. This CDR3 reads CASSSETTRQRLGQYF. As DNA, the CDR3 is TGTGCCAGCAGTTCAGAAACTACACGACAGAGACTCGGGCAGTACTTC.

The CDR3 is CASSIDLTGTTEAFF. CDR3 nucleotides: TGTGCCAGTAGTATAGACTTGACAGGGACCACTGAAGCTTTCTTT. J is TRBJ1-1 and V is TRBV19; 7 nucleotides align to TRBD1. Germline V gene lookup returns CDR1 LNHDA and CDR2 SQIVND (reference sequence). There are 15 residues in the CDR3. After removal of 0 bases from V and 4 bases from J, the junction contained 5 bases not matched to a gene.

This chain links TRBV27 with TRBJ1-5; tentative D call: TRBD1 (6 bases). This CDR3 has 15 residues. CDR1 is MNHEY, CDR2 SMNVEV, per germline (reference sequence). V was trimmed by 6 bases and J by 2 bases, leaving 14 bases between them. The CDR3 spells CASRSTSGGNQPQHF. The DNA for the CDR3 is TGTGCCAGCAGATCTACCTCAGGGGGCAATCAGCCCCAGCATTTT.

CDR3 sequence reads: CASSLSRASGRLGYNEQFF. Written as DNA, the CDR3 is TGTGCCAGCAGTTTATCTCGGGCTAGCGGGAGACTTGGGTACAATGAGCAGTTCTTC. The chain combines TRBV27 with TRBJ2-1; 10 positions agree with TRBD2. This CDR3 comprises 19 residues. V gave up 0 bases and J gave up 4 bases; unmatched junction bases: 12. Germline V gene sequence: CDR1 MNHEY, CDR2 SMNVEV (reference sequence).